This TCR beta chain is from a study of cytomegalovirus exposure and HLA in healthy donors. Broader study findings: As a later analysis showed, a missense DCLRE1C variant was linked to trimming of TCR beta V- and J-genes.

CDR1 is MNHNS, CDR2 SASEGT, per germline. The CDR3 covers 13 residues. V lost 8 bases and J lost 0, with 5 bases in between. This clone has a handful of counts. Its antigen is unknown. The study ran its PCR with 60 Vbeta and 13 Jbeta primers. Only in-frame clones appear in the TCRdb table, and some are missing; sequencing was by immunoSEQ multiplex PCR. The sample has around 120,000 clones, approximately 80% seen once. Input material: PBMCs. The chain employs TRBV6-1 and TRBJ2-6; no firm D call. This clonotype was sampled from a woman aged 40 to 50 in good health and CMV-seropositive. As DNA, the CDR3 is TGTGCCAGCCACACCTCTGGGGCCAACGTCCTGACTTTC. Translated: CASHTSGANVLTF.